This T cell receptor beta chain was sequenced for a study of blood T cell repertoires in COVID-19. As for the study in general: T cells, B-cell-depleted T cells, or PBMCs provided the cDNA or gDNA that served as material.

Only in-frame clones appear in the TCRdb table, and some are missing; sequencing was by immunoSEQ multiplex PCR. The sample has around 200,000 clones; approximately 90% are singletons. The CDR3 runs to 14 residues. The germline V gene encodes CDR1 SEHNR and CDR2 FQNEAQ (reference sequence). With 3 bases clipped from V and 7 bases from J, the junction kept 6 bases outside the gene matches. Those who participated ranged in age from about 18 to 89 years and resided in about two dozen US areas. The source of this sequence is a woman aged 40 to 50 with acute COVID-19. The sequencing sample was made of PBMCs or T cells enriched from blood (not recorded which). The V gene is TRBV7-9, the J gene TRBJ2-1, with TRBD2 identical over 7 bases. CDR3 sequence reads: CASSLGGTSNEQFF. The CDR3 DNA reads TGTGCCAGCAGCTTGGGGGGGACTTCGAATGAGCAGTTCTTC.